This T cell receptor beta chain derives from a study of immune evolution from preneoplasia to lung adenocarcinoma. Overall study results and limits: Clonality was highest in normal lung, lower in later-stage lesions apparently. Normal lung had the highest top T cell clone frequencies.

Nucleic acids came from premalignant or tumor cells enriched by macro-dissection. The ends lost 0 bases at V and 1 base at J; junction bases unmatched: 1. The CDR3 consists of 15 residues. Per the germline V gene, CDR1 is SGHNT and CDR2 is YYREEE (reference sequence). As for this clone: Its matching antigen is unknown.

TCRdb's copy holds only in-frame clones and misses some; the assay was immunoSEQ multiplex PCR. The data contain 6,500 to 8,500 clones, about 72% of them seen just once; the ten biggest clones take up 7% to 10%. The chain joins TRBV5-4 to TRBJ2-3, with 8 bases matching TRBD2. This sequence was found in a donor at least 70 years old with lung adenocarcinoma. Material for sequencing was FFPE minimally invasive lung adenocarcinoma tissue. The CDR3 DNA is TGTGCCAGCAGCTTGGAAGCGGGAGGCACAGATACGCAGTATTTT. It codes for CASSLEAGGTDTQYF.